Below are 9 T cell receptor beta chains sequenced from a single sample in a study of T cell responses to AZD1222 COVID-19 vaccine. The protocol was immunoSEQ multiplex PCR, while the TCRdb copy is restricted to in-frame clones and leaves out a portion. Counted here are 150,000 to 200,000 clones, approximately 93% occurring once; the ten biggest clones make up approximately 0.88%. Here the sequenced sample was peripheral blood, taken on day 0 of AZD1222 vaccination. The receptors come from an adult in good health.

The rearrangement links TRBV4-3 to TRBJ2-7; 7 nucleotides match TRBD1. The junction had 24 bases not matched to a gene; V was cut back by 4 bases and J by 0 bases. The CDR3 has 21 amino acids. Germline V gene data show CDR1 as LGHNA and CDR2 as YSLEER. Here the CDR3 reads CASSLDPPGQNPSQSSYEQYF. As DNA, the CDR3 is TGCGCCAGCAGCCTCGACCCCCCGGGACAGAATCCTAGTCAAAGCTCCTACGAGCAGTACTTC.

This chain uses TRBV2 with TRBJ2-1, with 9 bases that match TRBD2. The germline V gene encodes CDR1 SNHLY and CDR2 FYNNEI. This CDR3 comprises 12 residues. The ends lost 6 bases at V and 8 bases at J; junction bases unmatched: 2. The CDR3 nucleotides read TGTGCCAGCAGGGCTAGCGGGGATGAGCAGTTCTTC. Amino acid sequence: CASRASGDEQFF.

This clone occurred once. CDR3 DNA: TGTGCCAGCAGTTTTCGGACAGGGTCGGGCGCTGAAGCTTTCTTT. This translates into CASSFRTGSGAEAFF. The genes are TRBV27 and TRBJ1-1; TRBD1 aligns across 8 bases. Germline assignment: CDR1 MNHEY and CDR2 SMNVEV (reference sequence). This CDR3 is built from 15 residues. V trimming: 3 bases; J trimming: 6 bases; junction bases outside the gene matches: 9.

The chain carries TRBV11-3 and TRBJ2-7; no reliable D call. The germline CDR1 and CDR2 sequences are SGHNT and YENEEA. The CDR3 extends over 15 amino acids. Deletions cut 1 base from V and 1 base from J, with 11 bases between. The CDR3 DNA sequence: TGTGCCAGCAGCTTAGGCAGTACCGCTTCCTACGAGCAGTACTTC. It translates to CASSLGSTASYEQYF.

J is TRBJ1-3 and V is TRBV7-2, with 9 bases aligning to TRBD1. The CDR3 loop spans 16 amino acids. J was trimmed by 1 base and V by 0 bases; bases with no gene match: 1. Germline V CDR1 and CDR2: SGHTA, FQGNSA. DNA of the CDR3: TGTGCCAGCAGCTTAGCGACAGGGGGGTCTGGAAACACCATATATTTT. The encoded protein is CASSLATGGSGNTIYF.

The V and J genes are TRBV12-3 or TRBV12-4 and TRBJ2-1, with D possibly matching TRBD1 (7 bases). The V and J ends lost 4 bases and 10 bases respectively, with 14 bases between them. CDR3 length equals 13 residues. CDR3 DNA sequence: TGTGCCAGCAGTTCCCAGGGGGGAGCCGAGCAGTTCTTC. Translating gives CASSSQGGAEQFF.

The chain carries TRBV27 and TRBJ1-4, with D perhaps TRBD1 (5 bases). There are 13 residues in the CDR3. Germline CDR1 and CDR2: MNHEY and SMNVEV (reference sequence). The germline V and J ends were trimmed by 6 bases and 10 bases, with 15 bases remaining between them. CDR3 sequence (DNA): TGTGCCAGCAGACCTCGTGACAGAGTAAAACTGTTTTTT. Translating it yields CASRPRDRVKLFF.

CDR3 sequence (DNA): TGTGCCAGCAGCTTAACGTTAGAACCATACAATGAGCAGTTCTTC. As protein: CASSLTLEPYNEQFF. This chain links TRBV7-3 with TRBJ2-1; no firm D call. Per germline, CDR1 SGHTA and CDR2 FQGTGA. The CDR3 loop spans 15 amino acids. The V end lost 0 bases, the J end lost 4 bases, and 10 bases lay between the germline ends.

This chain joins TRBV6-5 and TRBJ1-2; no firm D call. The germline V gene encodes CDR1 MNHEY and CDR2 SVGAGI. The CDR3 length is 14 residues. V lost 2 bases and J lost 8, with 15 bases in between. This CDR3 is CASSYTTGFGGYTF. The CDR3 nucleotides read TGTGCCAGCAGTTACACCACGGGTTTTGGAGGCTACACCTTC.